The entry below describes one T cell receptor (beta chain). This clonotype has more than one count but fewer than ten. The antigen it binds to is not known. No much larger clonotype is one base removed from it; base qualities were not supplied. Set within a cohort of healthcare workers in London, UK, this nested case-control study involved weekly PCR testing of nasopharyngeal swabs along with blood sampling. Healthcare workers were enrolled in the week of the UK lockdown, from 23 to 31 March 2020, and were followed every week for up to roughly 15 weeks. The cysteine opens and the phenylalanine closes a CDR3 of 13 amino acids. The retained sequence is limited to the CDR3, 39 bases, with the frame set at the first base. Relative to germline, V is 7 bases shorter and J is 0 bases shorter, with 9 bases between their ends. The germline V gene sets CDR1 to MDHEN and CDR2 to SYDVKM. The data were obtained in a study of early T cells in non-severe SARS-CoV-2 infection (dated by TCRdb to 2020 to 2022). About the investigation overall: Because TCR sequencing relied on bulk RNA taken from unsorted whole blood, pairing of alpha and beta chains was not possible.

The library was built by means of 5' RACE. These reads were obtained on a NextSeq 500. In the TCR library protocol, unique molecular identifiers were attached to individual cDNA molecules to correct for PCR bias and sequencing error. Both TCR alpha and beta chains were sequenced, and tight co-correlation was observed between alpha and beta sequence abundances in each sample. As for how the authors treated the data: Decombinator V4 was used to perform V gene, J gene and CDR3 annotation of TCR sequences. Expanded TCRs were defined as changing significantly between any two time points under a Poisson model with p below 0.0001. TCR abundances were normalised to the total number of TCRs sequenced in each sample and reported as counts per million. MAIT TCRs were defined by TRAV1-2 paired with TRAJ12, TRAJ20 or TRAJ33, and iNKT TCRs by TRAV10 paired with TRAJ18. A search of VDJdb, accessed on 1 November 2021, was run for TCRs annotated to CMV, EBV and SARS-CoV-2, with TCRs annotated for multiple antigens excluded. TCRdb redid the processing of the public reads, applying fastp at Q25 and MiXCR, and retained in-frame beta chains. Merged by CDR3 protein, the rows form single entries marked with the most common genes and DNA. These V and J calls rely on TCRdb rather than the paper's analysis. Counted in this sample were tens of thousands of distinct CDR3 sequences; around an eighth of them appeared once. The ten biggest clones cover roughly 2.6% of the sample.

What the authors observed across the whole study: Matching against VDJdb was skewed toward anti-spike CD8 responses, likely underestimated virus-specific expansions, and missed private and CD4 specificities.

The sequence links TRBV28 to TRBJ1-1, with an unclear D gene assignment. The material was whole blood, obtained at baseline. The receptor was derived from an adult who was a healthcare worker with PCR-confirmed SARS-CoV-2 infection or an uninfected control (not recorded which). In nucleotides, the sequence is TGTGCCAGCAAATCAGTGATGAACACTGAAGCTTTCTTT. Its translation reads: CASKSVMNTEAFF.